This T cell receptor (beta chain) was obtained from a study of OX40 agonist ivuxolimab in advanced cancers. Regarding the study in general: Ivuxolimab, which targeted the costimulatory receptor OX40 (CD134), was an agonistic, fully human IgG2 monoclonal antibody. Intravenous ivuxolimab was administered to patients every 2 weeks at six dose levels: 0.01, 0.1, 0.3, 1.5, 3 and 10 mg/kg. Of the roughly 52 patients in dose escalation, about 20 had hepatocellular carcinoma, around 15 had melanoma, 9 had renal cell carcinoma and 9 had head and neck cancer. In the dose-escalation cohort, approximately 80% of patients were male, and the mean age was 60 years with a range of 23 to 79. Prior anti-PD-1, anti-PD-L1 or anti-CTLA-4 therapy was permitted, and checkpoint inhibitors had been received by approximately 39% of dose-escalation patients. Three dose-escalation patients achieved partial responses, one with hepatocellular carcinoma and two with cutaneous melanoma. Peripheral TCRbeta sequencing aimed to test whether ivuxolimab altered TCR sequence diversity and caused clonal T-cell expansion. The paper covers the monotherapy dose-escalation part of the phase I ivuxolimab trial, which included N ≈ 52 patients. General conclusions and limits of the study: At doses from 0.1 to 3.0 mg/kg, clonal expansion was seen in both CD4+ and CD8+ blood T cells between baseline and week 6. After ivuxolimab, more expanded clones were found on average in CD8+ T cells than in CD4+ T cells. Antigen specificity was not determined for the clonally expanded peripheral T cells. In partial responders in the 0.1-3.0 mg/kg groups, normalized peripheral clonal expansion was found to be among the lowest, especially among CD8+ T cells. Low levels of normalized T-cell clonal expansion were also shown by some nonresponding patients.

Genomic DNA was isolated from the sorted cells so that the TCRbeta CDR3 region could be sequenced. TCRbeta CDR3 regions were sequenced using the immunoSEQ Assay. What TCRdb holds here is the immuneACCESS table cut down to in-frame rearrangements. Part of the clones is not present; checked against another copy, under half of the missing clones reflect an unresolved V gene, and the others are unexplained. The table for this sample lists approximately 60,000 clones; roughly nine tenths of them were counted only once. The ten top clones hold roughly an eighth of the sample. With respect to this clone: Its recognized antigen is unknown. No much larger clonotype is one base removed from it; base qualities were not supplied.

Relative to germline, V is 11 bases shorter and J is 2 bases shorter, with 17 bases between their ends. For CDR1 and CDR2, the germline V gene (reference sequence) lists LNHDA and SQIVND. Counted from cysteine to phenylalanine, this CDR3 has 14 amino acids. Just CDR3 DNA is preserved here, 42 bases in frame from base 1. Patients with a history of autoimmune disease or receiving systemic immunosuppression were excluded from the trial. Peripheral blood for TCR sequencing was collected from all dose cohorts at baseline, on cycle 4 day 1, and on cycle 7 day 1. Samples came from an open-label, multicenter, first-in-human phase I dose-escalation trial of ivuxolimab. Adults with locally advanced or metastatic melanoma, renal cell, hepatocellular, or head and neck squamous cell carcinoma were enrolled in the trial. Before TCR sequencing, CD4+ T cells and CD8+ T cells were sorted from peripheral blood as separate populations.

The chain is encoded by TRBV19 joined to TRBJ2-3; 7 matching bases give a weak D call of TRBD2. This sequence was found in an adult with an advanced solid tumor such as melanoma, head and neck, liver or kidney cancer. Sequenced here: CD4+ or CD8+ T cells sorted from blood, sampled in a trial of the OX40 agonist ivuxolimab. Here the CDR3 is given as CASGGTWLTDTQYF. The DNA is TGTGCCTCGGGGGGCACTTGGCTCACAGATACGCAGTATTTT.